Included here is one T cell receptor beta chain sequence, with context. This receptor's antigen is unknown. This specimen belongs to a study of T cells expressing NK-cell markers (dated by TCRdb to the early 2020s). Study-level background: Three sorted T-cell subsets (CD3+CD56+NKG2C+, CD3+CD56+NKG2C- and CD3+CD56-NKG2C+) from about 8 donors had their TCR beta-chain repertoires profiled. Among the eight sequenced donors, seven were HCMV-seropositive and one was HCMV-seronegative. All eight donors whose samples were sequenced were randomly selected healthy volunteers, three of them men and five women. The libraries were sequenced on Illumina HiSeq 2000/2500, MiSeq or NextSeq, producing 2 x 150 bp reads.

The sequencer was an Illumina HiSeq 2000. TCR beta cDNA libraries were prepared using 5'RACE template switching, which introduced a universal primer site and unique molecular identifiers. Priming for cDNA synthesis came from the TCR beta constant segment, and two successive PCR amplification steps followed. On the study's bioinformatics: Reads were demultiplexed and grouped by UMI with MIGEC, and clonotypes were assembled and quantified with MiTCR. To remove erroneous sequences, TCR cDNA sequences were retained only when supported by two or more reads. The tcR package was used for downstream repertoire analysis, with clonotypes matched between fractions based on CDR3 nucleotide sequence plus V segment. VDJmatch was used to annotate antigen specificity against VDJdb, with one amino acid substitution in CDR3 allowed. TCRdb reprocessed the reads, reporting each CDR3 protein sequence once and no DNA. In this record, the V and J calls reflect TCRdb's handling and not the investigators' own analysis. In this sample's table one finds roughly 180,000 distinct CDR3 sequences. The top ten clonotypes cover over 20% of the sample.

HCMV serostatus was determined by detecting HCMV-specific IgG in serum with a commercial ELISA kit. Ficoll density gradient centrifugation was used to isolate peripheral blood mononuclear cells from blood. Broad study findings and their caveats: Those dominant clonotypes were again the most abundant among CD3+CD56-NKG2C+ cells in a few donors, at about 28.3-60.1%. Whether the expanded NKG2C-expressing T cell clones were specific for HCMV antigens remained unclear. For five or six donors, the dominant CD3+CD56+NKG2C+ clonotypes were among the top 10 CD8+ clonotypes and accounted for about 1.0-7.5% of CD8+ T cells.

The CDR3 runs 12 amino acids, cysteine and phenylalanine included. No DNA is given. The germline V gene specifies SGHDT as CDR1 and YYEEEE as CDR2. The origin of this receptor is a man aged 18-75 years in good health. The material sequenced was blood T cells: a sorted CD56 or NKG2C T cell subset, CD4+ or CD8+ T cells, or bulk PBMC T cells (not recorded which). This sequence uses TRBV5-6 and TRBJ2-3. The CDR3 corresponds to CASSSGPYTQYF.